Sequencing of this TCR beta chain was carried out in a study of response to subunit inactivated influenza vaccine. Each CDR3 protein gets one entry after TCRdb re-called the RT-PCR reads with MiXCR. In the table there are over 400,000 distinct CDR3 sequences, 10% to 15% of which are singletons. The ends were cut back, 5 bases at V and 0 bases at J, with 10 bases in the middle. The CDR3 extends over 14 amino acids. The sample in question was PBMCs from blood, obtained roughly 47 days after vaccination. The origin of this receptor is a man aged 50 or older who received an inactivated influenza vaccine. This chain connects TRBV12-3 or TRBV12-4 to TRBJ1-2; the D is unclear. The CDR3 spells CASSVGSSNYGYTF. The CDR3 DNA follows: TGTGCCAGCAGTGTGGGGAGTTCTAACTATGGCTACACCTTC.